The entry below gives a single T cell receptor beta chain sequence along with its context. Its cognate antigen is unknown. Treatment described: around 19 received Ad26.COV2.S at low or high dose, single or two shots; about 5 received placebo; per-sample allocation not given. Repertoires come from day 63 after the first vaccine or placebo injection. This specimen comes from a study of Ad26.COV2.S vaccination and SARS-CoV-2 variants. Study overall: Into the muscle, Ad26.COV2.S was dosed once or twice, 56 days apart.

General study points: It was reported that spike-specific CD8+ and CD4+ T cell responses were substantially broad after vaccination.

The method was immunoSEQ multiplex PCR; TCRdb's version includes in-frame clones alone and lacks a portion of them. This table has roughly 400,000 clones, roughly 87% appearing once. From germline, CDR1 is LNHNV and CDR2 YYDKDF (reference sequence). The V end lost 2 bases, the J end lost 2 bases, and 19 bases lay between the germline ends. The CDR3 contains 18 residues. The rearrangement uses TRBV15 and TRBJ1-5; a possible D gene is TRBD1 (6 bases). Sequenced material: peripheral blood, taken in a trial of Ad26.COV2.S vaccine versus placebo. This clonotype was obtained from a person aged 18-60 years who received the Ad26.COV2.S COVID-19 vaccine or a placebo. CDR3 in amino acids: CATSRLSPPGGRNQPQHF. CDR3 DNA sequence: TGTGCCACCAGCAGACTTTCTCCCCCGGGGGGCCGCAATCAGCCCCAGCATTTT. Filled out from reference TRBV15 and TRBJ1-5, the complete variable domain reads DAMVIQNPRYQVTQFGKPVTLSCSQTLNHNVMYWYQQKSSQAPKLLFHYYDKDFNNEADTPDNFQSRRPNTSFCFLDIRSPGLGDTAMYLCATSRLSPPGGRNQPQHFGDGTRLSIL.